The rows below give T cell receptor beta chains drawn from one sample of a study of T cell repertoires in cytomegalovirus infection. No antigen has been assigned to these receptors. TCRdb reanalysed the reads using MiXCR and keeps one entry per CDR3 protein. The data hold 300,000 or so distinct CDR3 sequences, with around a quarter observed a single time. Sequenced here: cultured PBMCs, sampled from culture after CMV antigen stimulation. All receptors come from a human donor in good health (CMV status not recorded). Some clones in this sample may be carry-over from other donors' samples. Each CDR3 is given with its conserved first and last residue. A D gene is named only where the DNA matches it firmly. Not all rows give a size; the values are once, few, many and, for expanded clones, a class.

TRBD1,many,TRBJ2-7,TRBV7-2,TGTGCCAGCAGCTTTGGACAGGGCGGCTACGAGCAGTACTTC,CASSFGQGGYEQYF
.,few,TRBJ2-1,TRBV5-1,TGCGCCTCCTCGCCGGGTAACAATGAGCAGTTCTTC,CASSPGNNEQFF
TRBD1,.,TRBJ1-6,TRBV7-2,TGTGCCAGCACGGACAGGAATAATTCACCCCTCCACTTT,CASTDRNNSPLHF
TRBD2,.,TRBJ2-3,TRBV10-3,TGTGCCATAATGGGGACTAGCGGAGATACGCAGTATTTT,CAIMGTSGDTQYF
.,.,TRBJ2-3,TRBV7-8,TGTGCCAGCAGCTTAAAGAGGAGCCAACCCACAGATACGCAGTATTTT,CASSLKRSQPTDTQYF
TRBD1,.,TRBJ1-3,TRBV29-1,TGCAGCGTGGGACAGGGGAGCGGAAACACCATATATTTT,CSVGQGSGNTIYF
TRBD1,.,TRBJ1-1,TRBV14,TGTGCCAGCAGCCAAGAATGGGACAGGGGCGAGAACACTGAAGCTTTCTTT,CASSQEWDRGENTEAFF
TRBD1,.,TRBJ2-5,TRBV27,TGTGCCAGCAGTTTTGGCGGACAGGTTGAGCCCCAGTACTTC,CASSFGGQVEPQYF
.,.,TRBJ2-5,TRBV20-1,TGCAGTGCTAGAGCCCCGACAGGTCAGGAGACCCAGTACTTC,CSARAPTGQETQYF
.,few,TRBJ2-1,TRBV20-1,TGCAGTGCTAGGGGGCTGCCAGCCAATGAGCAGTTCTTC,CSARGLPANEQFF
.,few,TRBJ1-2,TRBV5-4,TGTGCCAGCAGGCAGAGATCTAACTATGGCTACACCTTC,CASRQRSNYGYTF
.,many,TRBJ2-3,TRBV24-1,TGTGCCACCAGTGATTTTCCATCGCGTCAGGAGAGCACAGATACGCAGTATTTT,CATSDFPSRQESTDTQYF
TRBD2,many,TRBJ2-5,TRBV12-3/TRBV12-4,TGTGCCAGCAGTCCTCTAGCGGTACAAGAGACCCAGTACTTC,CASSPLAVQETQYF
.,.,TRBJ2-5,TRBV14,TGTGCCAGCAGCACCGGGACCACCCGGGAGACCCAGTACTTC,CASSTGTTRETQYF
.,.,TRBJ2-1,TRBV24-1,TGTGCCACCAGTGACCGAGCCGGCAGGGAGTACAATGAGCAGTTCTTC,CATSDRAGREYNEQFF
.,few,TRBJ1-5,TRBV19,TGTGCCAGTAGTATCTGGACAGAAAAACAGCCCCAGCATTTT,CASSIWTEKQPQHF
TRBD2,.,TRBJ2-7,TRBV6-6,TGTGCCAGCAGTTACTCGATATCTAGCGGGGTAAGGAGCTCCTACGAGCAGTACTTC,CASSYSISSGVRSSYEQYF
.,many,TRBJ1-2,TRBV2,TGTGCCAGCAGTGCTTATAATGGCTACACCTTC,CASSAYNGYTF
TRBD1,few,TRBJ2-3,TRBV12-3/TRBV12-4,TGTGCCAGCAGCCGGACAGGGATGGCAGATACGCAGTATTTT,CASSRTGMADTQYF
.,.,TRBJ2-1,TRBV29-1,TGCAGCGTTGAAGATCTTTGGCTGAGCTCCTACAATGAGCAGTTCTTC,CSVEDLWLSSYNEQFF
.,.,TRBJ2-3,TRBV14,TGTGCCAGCAGCCAGTACGGGGTTAGCACAGATACGCAGTATTTT,CASSQYGVSTDTQYF
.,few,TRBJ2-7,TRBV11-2,TGTGCCAGCAGCTCAAGAACAGGGCTGAGGGACGAGCAGTACTTC,CASSSRTGLRDEQYF
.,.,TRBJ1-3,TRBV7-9,TGTGCCAGCAGCTTAGACGGGAATGCTGGAAACACCATATATTTT,CASSLDGNAGNTIYF
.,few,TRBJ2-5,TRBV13,TGTGCCAGCAGCTTATCAGGGTTTGAGACCCAGTACTTC,CASSLSGFETQYF
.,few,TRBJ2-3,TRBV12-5,TGTGCTAGTGGTCTAGGGACCGAGGCAGATACGCAGTATTTT,CASGLGTEADTQYF
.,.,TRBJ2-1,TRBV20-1,TGCTCTTGGGGCCACAACAATGAGCAGTTCTTC,CSWGHNNEQFF
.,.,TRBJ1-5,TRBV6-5,TGTGCCAGCAGTTACTCGACTAATGGTCGCAGTGTCAATCAGCCCCAGCATTTT,CASSYSTNGRSVNQPQHF
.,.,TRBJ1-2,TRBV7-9,TGTGCCAGCAGCTCTTCTGACTATGGCTACACCTTC,CASSSSDYGYTF
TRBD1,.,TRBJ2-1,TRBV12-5,TGTGCTAGTGGTTTGGTAGCCGGACAGGTCAGGAATGAGCAGTTCTTC,CASGLVAGQVRNEQFF
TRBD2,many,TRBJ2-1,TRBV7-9,TGTGCCAGCAGCTTAGTGGGGGGGAGCTACAATGAGCAGTTCTTC,CASSLVGGSYNEQFF
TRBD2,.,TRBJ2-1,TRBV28,TGTGCCAGCAGCCAAGGACTAGCGACTCTCTCCTACAATGAGCAGTTCTTC,CASSQGLATLSYNEQFF
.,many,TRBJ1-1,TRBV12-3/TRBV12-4,TGTGCCAGCAGGAACAGGGCATCGAACACTGAAGCTTTCTTT,CASRNRASNTEAFF
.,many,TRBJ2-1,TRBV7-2,TGTGCCAGCAGCTTAGCGCGGTACACGCCCGAGGAGGAGCAGTTCTTC,CASSLARYTPEEEQFF
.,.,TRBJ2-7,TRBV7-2,TGTGCCAGCAGCCCCGACTCGAGTTTGAGCTACGAGCAGTACTTC,CASSPDSSLSYEQYF
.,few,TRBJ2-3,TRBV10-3,TGTGCCATCAGTGAGTCGTACAGCAGGGCAGATACGCAGTATTTT,CAISESYSRADTQYF
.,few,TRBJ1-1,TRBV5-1,TGCGCCAGCAGCTTGGGTCGGGTGGACACTGAAGCTTTCTTT,CASSLGRVDTEAFF
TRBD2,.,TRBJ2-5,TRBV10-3,TGTGCCATCAGTGACCCGGGACTACCGGAAGAGACCCAGTACTTC,CAISDPGLPEETQYF
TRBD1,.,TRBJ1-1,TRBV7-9,TGTGCCAGCAGCGCTGGACAGGGGTACTCTGAAGCTTTCTTT,CASSAGQGYSEAFF
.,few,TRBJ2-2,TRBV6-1,TGTGCCAGCAGCGAAAGGGACATCGCGAACACCGGGGAGCTGTTTTTT,CASSERDIANTGELFF
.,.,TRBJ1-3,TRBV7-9,TGTGCCAGCAGCTCAGAGGAACAGCAAAACACCATATATTTT,CASSSEEQQNTIYF
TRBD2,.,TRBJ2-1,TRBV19,TGTGCCAGTAGTATAGATGGGCCGGGACTAGCGGGAGTTTTCTCCTACAATGAGCAGTTCTTC,CASSIDGPGLAGVFSYNEQFF
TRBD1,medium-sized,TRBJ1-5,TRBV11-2,TGTGCCAGCAGCTTAGGACAGGGTTTATCTCAGCCCCAGCATTTT,CASSLGQGLSQPQHF
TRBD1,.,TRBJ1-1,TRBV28,TGTGCCAGCAGTCGAAACAGGGGGCGCGTCGCTTTCTTT,CASSRNRGRVAFF
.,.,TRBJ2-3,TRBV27,TGTGCCAGCAGTTCCACAAGCGGGCTGGACCCCACAGATACGCAGTATTTT,CASSSTSGLDPTDTQYF
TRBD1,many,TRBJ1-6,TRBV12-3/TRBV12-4,TGTGCCAGCAGTCCCGGGACAGGGTCCGGTTCACCCCTCCACTTT,CASSPGTGSGSPLHF
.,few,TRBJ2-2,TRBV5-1,TGCGCCAGCAGCTTGCTTGCAGGGCTGAACACCGGGGAGCTGTTTTTT,CASSLLAGLNTGELFF
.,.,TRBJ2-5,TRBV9,TGTGCCAGCAGCGCCACCCCCTCTAGCGCTCGAGAGACCCAGTACTTC,CASSATPSSARETQYF
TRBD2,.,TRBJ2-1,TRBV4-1,TGCGCCAGCAGCCAAGAGGGAGGAGCGGGATGGTCCTACAATGAGCAGTTCTTC,CASSQEGGAGWSYNEQFF
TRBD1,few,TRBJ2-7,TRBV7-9,TGTGCCAGCAGCCCGGCGGGACAGGGGGCTTACGAGCAGTACTTC,CASSPAGQGAYEQYF
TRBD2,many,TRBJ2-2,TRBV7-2,TGTGCCAGCAGTCAAGGACTAGCGGTCCCCGGGGAGCTGTTTTTT,CASSQGLAVPGELFF
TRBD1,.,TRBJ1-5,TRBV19,TGTGCCAGTAGTAGAGGACAGGGGCCAAGCAATCAGCCCCAGCATTTT,CASSRGQGPSNQPQHF
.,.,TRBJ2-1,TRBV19,TGTGCCAGTAGTACCAGACAGGCCACGAGGAATGAGCAGTTCTTC,CASSTRQATRNEQFF
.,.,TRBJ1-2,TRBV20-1,TGCAGTGCTAGAGATATACAGGGCCCTGGCTACACCTTC,CSARDIQGPGYTF
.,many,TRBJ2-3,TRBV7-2,TGTGCCAGCAGCTTCCCGCTCGCGCAGGTTACGCAGTATTTT,CASSFPLAQVTQYF